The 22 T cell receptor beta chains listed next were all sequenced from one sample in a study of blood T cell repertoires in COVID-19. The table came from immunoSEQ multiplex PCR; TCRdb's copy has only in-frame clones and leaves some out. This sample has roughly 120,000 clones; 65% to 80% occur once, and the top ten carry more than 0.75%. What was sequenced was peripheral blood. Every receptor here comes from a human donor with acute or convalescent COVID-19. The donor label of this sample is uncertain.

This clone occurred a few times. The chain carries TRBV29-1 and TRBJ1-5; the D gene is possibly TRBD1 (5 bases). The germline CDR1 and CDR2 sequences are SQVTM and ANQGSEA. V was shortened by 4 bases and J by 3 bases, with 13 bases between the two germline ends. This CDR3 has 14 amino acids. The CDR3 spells CSVGGDRDNQPQHF. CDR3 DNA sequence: TGCAGCGTTGGAGGCGACAGAGACAATCAGCCCCAGCATTTT.

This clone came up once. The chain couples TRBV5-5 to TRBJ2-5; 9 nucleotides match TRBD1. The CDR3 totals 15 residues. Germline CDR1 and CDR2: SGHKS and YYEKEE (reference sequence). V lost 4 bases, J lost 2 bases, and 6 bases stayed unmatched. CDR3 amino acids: CASSQRTGVQETQYF. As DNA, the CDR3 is TGTGCCAGCAGCCAAAGGACAGGGGTTCAAGAGACCCAGTACTTC.

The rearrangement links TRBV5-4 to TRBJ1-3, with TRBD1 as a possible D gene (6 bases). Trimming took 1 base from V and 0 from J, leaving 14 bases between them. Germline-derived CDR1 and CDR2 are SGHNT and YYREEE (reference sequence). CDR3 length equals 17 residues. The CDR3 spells CASSLRGGPISGNTIYF. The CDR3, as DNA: TGTGCCAGCAGCTTGCGCGGGGGGCCCATCTCTGGAAACACCATATATTTT. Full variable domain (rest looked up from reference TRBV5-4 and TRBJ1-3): ETGVTQSPTHLIKTRGQQVTLRCSSQSGHNTVSWYQQALGQGPQFIFQYYREEENGRGNFPPRFSGLQFPNYSSELNVNALELDDSALYLCASSLRGGPISGNTIYFGEGSWLTVV.

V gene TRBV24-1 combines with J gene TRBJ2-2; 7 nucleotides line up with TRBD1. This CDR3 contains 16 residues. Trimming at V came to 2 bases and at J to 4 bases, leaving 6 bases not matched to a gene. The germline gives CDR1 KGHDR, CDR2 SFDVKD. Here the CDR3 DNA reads TGTGCCACCAGTGATTGGGCAGGGGGAGCCACCGGGGAGCTGTTTTTT. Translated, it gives CATSDWAGGATGELFF.

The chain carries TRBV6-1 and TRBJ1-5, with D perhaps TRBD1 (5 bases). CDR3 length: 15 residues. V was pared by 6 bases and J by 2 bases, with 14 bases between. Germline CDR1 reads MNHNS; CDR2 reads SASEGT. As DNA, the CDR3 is TGTGCCAGCAGCCAGGGCCAGGGTCGCAATCAGCCCCAGCATTTT. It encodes CASSQGQGRNQPQHF.

CDR3 loop: CASSVGTGGSGANVLTF. Written as DNA, the CDR3 is TGTGCCAGCAGCGTAGGGACAGGGGGCTCTGGGGCCAACGTCCTGACTTTC. The chain uses TRBV9 and TRBJ2-6, with TRBD1 identical over 10 bases. Germline loops: CDR1 SGDLS, CDR2 YYNGEE. This CDR3 spans 17 amino acids. Trimming at V came to 0 bases and at J to 0 bases, leaving 0 bases not matched to a gene.

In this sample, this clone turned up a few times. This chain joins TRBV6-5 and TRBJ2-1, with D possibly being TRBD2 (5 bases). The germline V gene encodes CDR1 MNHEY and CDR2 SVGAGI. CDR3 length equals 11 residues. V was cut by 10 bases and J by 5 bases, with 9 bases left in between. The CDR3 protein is CATTRDNEQFF. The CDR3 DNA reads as TGTGCCACCACGAGGGACAATGAGCAGTTCTTC.

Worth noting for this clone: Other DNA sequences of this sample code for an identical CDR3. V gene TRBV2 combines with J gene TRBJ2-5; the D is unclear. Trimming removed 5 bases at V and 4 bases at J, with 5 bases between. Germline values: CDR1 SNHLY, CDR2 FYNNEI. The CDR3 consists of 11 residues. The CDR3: CASSLGETQYF. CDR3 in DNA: TGTGCCAGCAGTCTAGGAGAGACCCAGTACTTC.

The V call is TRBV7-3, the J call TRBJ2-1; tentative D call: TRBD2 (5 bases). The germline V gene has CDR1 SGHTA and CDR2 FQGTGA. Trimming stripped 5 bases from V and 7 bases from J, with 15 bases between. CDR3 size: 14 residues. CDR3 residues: CASSPISLVNEQFF. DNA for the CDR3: TGTGCCAGCAGCCCAATCTCACTAGTTAATGAGCAGTTCTTC.

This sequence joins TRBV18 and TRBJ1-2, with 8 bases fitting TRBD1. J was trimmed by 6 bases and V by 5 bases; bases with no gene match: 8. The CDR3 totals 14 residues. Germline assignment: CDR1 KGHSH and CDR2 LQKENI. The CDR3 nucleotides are TGTGCCAGCTCATCCCGGACAGGGATGGATGGCTACACCTTC. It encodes CASSSRTGMDGYTF.

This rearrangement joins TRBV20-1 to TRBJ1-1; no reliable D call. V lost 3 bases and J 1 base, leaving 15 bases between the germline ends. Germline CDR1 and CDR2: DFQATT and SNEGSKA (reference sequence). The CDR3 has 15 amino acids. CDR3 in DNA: TGCAGTGCTAGTCCCCCGGGAGGGTGGAACACTGAAGCTTTCTTT. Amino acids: CSASPPGGWNTEAFF.

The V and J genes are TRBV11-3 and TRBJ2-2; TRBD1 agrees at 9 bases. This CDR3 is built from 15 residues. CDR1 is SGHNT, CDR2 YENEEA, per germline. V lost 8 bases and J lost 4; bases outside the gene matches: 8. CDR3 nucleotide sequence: TGTGCCAGCCAAAAAGGACAGGGGAGCACCGGGGAGCTGTTTTTT. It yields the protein CASQKGQGSTGELFF. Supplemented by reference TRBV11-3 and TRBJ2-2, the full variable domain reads EAGVVQSPRYKIIEKKQPVAFWCNPISGHNTLYWYLQNLGQGPELLIRYENEEAVDDSQLPKDRFSAERLKGVDSTLKIQPAELGDSAVYLCASQKGQGSTGELFFGEGSRLTVL.

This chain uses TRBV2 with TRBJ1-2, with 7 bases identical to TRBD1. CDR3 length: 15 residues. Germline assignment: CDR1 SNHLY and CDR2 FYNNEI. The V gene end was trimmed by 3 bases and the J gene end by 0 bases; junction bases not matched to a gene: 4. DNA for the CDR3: TGTGCCAGCAGTGAGGGGACAGTTACTAACTATGGCTACACCTTC. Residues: CASSEGTVTNYGYTF.

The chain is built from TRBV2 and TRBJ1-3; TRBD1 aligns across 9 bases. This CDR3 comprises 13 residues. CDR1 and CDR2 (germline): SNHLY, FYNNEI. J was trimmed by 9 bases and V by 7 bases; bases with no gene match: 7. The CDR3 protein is CASKGQGDGTIYF. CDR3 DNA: TGTGCCAGCAAGGGACAGGGCGATGGCACCATATATTTT.

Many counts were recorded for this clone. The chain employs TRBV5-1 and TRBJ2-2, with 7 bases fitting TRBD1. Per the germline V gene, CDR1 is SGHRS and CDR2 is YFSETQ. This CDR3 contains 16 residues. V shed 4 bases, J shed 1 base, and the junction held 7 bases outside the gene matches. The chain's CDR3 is CASSPGTALNTGELFF. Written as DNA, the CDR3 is TGCGCCAGCAGCCCCGGGACAGCCCTGAACACCGGGGAGCTGTTTTTT.

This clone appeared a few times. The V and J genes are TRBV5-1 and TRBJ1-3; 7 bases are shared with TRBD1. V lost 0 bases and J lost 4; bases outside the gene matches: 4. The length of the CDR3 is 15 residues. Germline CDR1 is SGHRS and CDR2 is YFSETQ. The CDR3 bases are TGCGCCAGCAGCTTGGGACAGGGAACGGGAAACACCATATATTTT. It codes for CASSLGQGTGNTIYF.

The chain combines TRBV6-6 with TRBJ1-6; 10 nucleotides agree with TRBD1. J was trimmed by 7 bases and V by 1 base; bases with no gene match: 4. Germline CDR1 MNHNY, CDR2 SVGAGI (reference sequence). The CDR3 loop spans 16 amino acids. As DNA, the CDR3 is TGTGCCAGCAGTTACTTTCGGACAGGGGGAAATTCACCCCTCCACTTT. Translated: CASSYFRTGGNSPLHF.

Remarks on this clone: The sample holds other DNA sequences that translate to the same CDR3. The CDR3 loop reads CAISESGQIQETQYF. The DNA of the CDR3 is TGTGCCATCAGTGAGTCGGGACAGATTCAAGAGACCCAGTACTTC. The chain couples TRBV10-3 to TRBJ2-5; TRBD1 agrees at 7 bases. J was trimmed by 2 bases and V by 0 bases; bases with no gene match: 3. The CDR3 covers 15 residues. Germline V CDR1 and CDR2: ENHRY, SYGVKD.

Here the CDR3 DNA reads TGCAGCGTTGAAGCGCCGAGAGGGGGCAATGAGCAGTTCTTC. It encodes CSVEAPRGGNEQFF. The chain employs TRBV29-1 and TRBJ2-1, with D possibly TRBD1 on 6 matching bases. V lost 1 base to trimming and J lost 6 bases, with 13 bases between them. This CDR3 has 14 residues. Germline CDR1 is SQVTM and CDR2 is ANQGSEA.

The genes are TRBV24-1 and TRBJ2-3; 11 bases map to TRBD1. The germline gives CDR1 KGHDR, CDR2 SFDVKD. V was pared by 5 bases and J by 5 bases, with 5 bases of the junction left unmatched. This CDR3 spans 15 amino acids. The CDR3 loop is CATSAQGTGGDTQYF. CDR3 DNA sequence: TGTGCCACCAGTGCCCAAGGGACAGGGGGAGATACGCAGTATTTT.

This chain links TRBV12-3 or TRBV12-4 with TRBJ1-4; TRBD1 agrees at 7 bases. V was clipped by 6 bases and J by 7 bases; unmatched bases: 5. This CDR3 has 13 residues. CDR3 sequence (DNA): TGTGCCAGCAGCCGCGGACAGGCTGAAAAACTGTTTTTT. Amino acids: CASSRGQAEKLFF.

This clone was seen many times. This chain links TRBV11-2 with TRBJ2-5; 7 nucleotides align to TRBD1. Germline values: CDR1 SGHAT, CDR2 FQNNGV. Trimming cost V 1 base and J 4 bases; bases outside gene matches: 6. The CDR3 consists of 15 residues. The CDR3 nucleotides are TGTGCCAGCAGCTTAGCAAGGGGGCTCGGAGAGACCCAGTACTTC. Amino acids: CASSLARGLGETQYF.